The entry below describes one TCR beta chain. Its cognate antigen is unknown. These data belong to a study of T cell responses to AZD1222 COVID-19 vaccine. The overall study: Pooled in the analysis were second doses at about 4 or about 12 weeks. Study-level results: Among the donors, most were white British and more were female, and clonal diversity was possibly underestimated. Only after the peak T cell response were repertoires sampled.

Germline CDR1 is SEHNR and CDR2 is FQNEAQ (reference sequence). CDR3 length: 13 residues. V was clipped by 5 bases and J by 0 bases, with 8 bases between them. Using immunoSEQ multiplex PCR, the repertoire was profiled, and TCRdb retains in-frame clones only, with some absent. This repertoire shows 120,000 or so clones, 80% to 95% found once; its top ten account for 0.9% to 1.2%. This material consisted of peripheral blood, taken on day 0 of AZD1222 vaccination. This chain connects TRBV7-9 to TRBJ2-7, with a weak D call TRBD2 (5 bases). This clonotype was sampled from an adult in good health. The CDR3: CASSPTSSYEQYF. The CDR3 DNA reads as TGTGCCAGCAGCCCAACTAGCTCCTACGAGCAGTACTTC.